The TCR beta chain described here comes from a study of shared clonotypes between healthy human individuals. Study outcomes and limitations: Larger estimated richness was generally seen in naive subsets than in memory subsets.

Measured with immunoSEQ multiplex PCR; TCRdb has only the in-frame clones, and not every one. The top ten clones hold 0.36% of a sample with fewer than 2.5 million clones, more than 85% of them seen once. With respect to this clone: As yet, its antigen is unknown.

The V gene end was trimmed by 3 bases and the J gene end by 9 bases; junction bases not matched to a gene: 5. The CDR3 consists of 13 residues. CDR1 is LNHNV, CDR2 YYDKDF, per germline (reference sequence). The chain combines TRBV15 with TRBJ2-1; 7 bases line up with TRBD1. The sequence derives from a man aged 18 to 35 in good health. Some clones in this sample may be carry-over from other donors' samples. Sequenced sample: naive CD4+ T cells from PBMCs. Subset defined: CD45RA+ positively selected. CDR3 coding DNA: TGTGCCACCAGCAGGCCTCCAGGGGGTGAGCAGTTCTTC. It specifies CATSRPPGGEQFF.